This paragraph reports one T cell receptor beta chain. This clonotype was detected only a few times. This clone's antigen is unknown. Base qualities are not provided; no much larger clone lies one nucleotide away. This entry comes from a study of patients and donors after allogeneic stem cell transplantation (dated by TCRdb to about 2020). The library was built by means of RT-PCR. TCRdb shows the sequencer as NextSeq 550. Using fastp at Q25 and MiXCR, TCRdb reprocessed the public reads and kept productive beta chains. A single entry per CDR3 protein holds the most common genes and DNA from its merged rows. The sample includes 150,000 to 200,000 distinct CDR3 sequences, with nearly 25% observed a single time. Of the sample, about 25% falls within the top ten clones. V is pared back by 5 bases and J by 0 bases, with 10 bases lying between the germline termini. Reading from cysteine to phenylalanine, the CDR3 counts 14 amino acids. The CDR3 DNA has 42 bases and is translated from base 1.

Sequencing was carried out using blood, either unsorted or a sorted T cell fraction (not recorded which). The chain is encoded by TRBV12-3 or TRBV12-4 joined to TRBJ1-1; the D segment could be TRBD1, given 5 matching bases. The clonotype originates from a human donor who was either an allogeneic HSCT recipient or a stem cell or donor lymphocyte infusion donor (not recorded which). It is not recorded whose cells these are; they may come from a transplant donor. This receptor carries the CDR3 CASSQQDLNTEAFF. DNA sequence: TGTGCCAGCAGTCAACAGGACCTGAACACTGAAGCTTTCTTT.